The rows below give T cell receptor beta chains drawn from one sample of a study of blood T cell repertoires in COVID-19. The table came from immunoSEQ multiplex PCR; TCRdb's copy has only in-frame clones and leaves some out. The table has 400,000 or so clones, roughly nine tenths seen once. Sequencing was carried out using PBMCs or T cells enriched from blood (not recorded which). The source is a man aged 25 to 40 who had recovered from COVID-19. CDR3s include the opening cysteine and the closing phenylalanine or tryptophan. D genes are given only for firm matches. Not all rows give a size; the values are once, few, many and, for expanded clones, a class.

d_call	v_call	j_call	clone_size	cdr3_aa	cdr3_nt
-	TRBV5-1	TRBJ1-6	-	CASTDGQGYNSPLHF	TGCGCCAGCACCGACGGCCAGGGGTATAATTCACCCCTCCACTTT
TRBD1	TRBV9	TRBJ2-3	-	CASSARGGQGADTQYF	TGTGCCAGCAGCGCCCGGGGGGGACAGGGGGCAGATACGCAGTATTTT
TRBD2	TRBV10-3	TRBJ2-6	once	CAISAGLAGAGANVLTF	TGTGCCATCAGTGCCGGACTAGCGGGAGCTGGGGCCAACGTCCTGACTTTC
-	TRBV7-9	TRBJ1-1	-	CASRQAWTEAFF	TGTGCCAGCAGGCAGGCCTGGACTGAAGCTTTCTTT
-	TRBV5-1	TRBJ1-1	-	CASSWGERKDTEAFF	TGCGCCAGCAGCTGGGGGGAGAGGAAGGACACTGAAGCTTTCTTT
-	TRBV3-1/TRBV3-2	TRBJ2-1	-	CASSQVGTVIVYNEQFF	TGTGCCAGCAGCCAAGTGGGGACTGTGATTGTCTACAATGAGCAGTTCTTC
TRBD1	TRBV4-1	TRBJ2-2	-	CASSPQGQEYTGELFF	TGCGCCAGCAGCCCTCAGGGACAGGAGTACACCGGGGAGCTGTTTTTT
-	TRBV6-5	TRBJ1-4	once	CASSYGQSNEKLFF	TGTGCCAGCAGTTACGGACAGTCAAATGAAAAACTGTTTTTT
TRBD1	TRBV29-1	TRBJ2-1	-	CSIRQGAGNEQFF	TGCAGCATCCGACAGGGGGCGGGAAATGAGCAGTTCTTC
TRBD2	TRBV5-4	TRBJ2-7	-	CASSLFKGTTGYEQYF	TGTGCCAGCAGCTTATTTAAGGGGACTACGGGTTACGAGCAGTACTTC
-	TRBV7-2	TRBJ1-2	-	CASSPDSLNYGYTF	TGTGCCAGCAGCCCGGACAGTCTAAACTATGGCTACACCTTC
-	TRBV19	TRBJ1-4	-	CASSSEARRKEKLFF	TGTGCCAGTAGTAGCGAGGCTCGGAGGAAAGAAAAACTGTTTTTT
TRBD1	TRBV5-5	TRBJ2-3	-	CASSSSRDRGSDTQYF	TGTGCCAGCAGCTCCTCCCGGGACAGGGGGTCAGATACGCAGTATTTT
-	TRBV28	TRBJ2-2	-	CASGRGNPGELFF	TGTGCCAGCGGACGGGGGAACCCCGGGGAGCTGTTTTTT
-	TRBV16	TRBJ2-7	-	CASSHARYEQYF	TGTGCCAGCAGCCATGCCAGGTACGAGCAGTACTTC
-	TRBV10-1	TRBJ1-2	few	CASSESESYGYTF	TGCGCCAGCAGTGAGTCAGAGAGTTATGGCTACACCTTC
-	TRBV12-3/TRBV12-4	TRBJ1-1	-	CASRSGQGAFF	TGTGCCAGCAGGTCAGGGCAGGGCGCTTTCTTT
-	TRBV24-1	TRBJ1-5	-	CATSDRQAGNQPQHF	TGTGCCACCAGCGATAGACAGGCGGGCAATCAGCCCCAGCATTTT
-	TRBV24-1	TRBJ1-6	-	CATSAVRNNSPLHF	TGTGCCACCAGTGCCGTCAGGAATAATTCACCCCTCCACTTT
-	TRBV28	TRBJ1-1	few	CASSLPGSTEAFF	TGTGCCAGCAGTTTACCGGGGTCCACTGAAGCTTTCTTT
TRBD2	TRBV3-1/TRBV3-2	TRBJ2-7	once	CASSQVWGTSGSHPGEQYF	TGTGCCAGCAGCCAAGTCTGGGGGACTAGCGGGAGTCACCCTGGAGAGCAGTACTTC
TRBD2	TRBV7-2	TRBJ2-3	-	CASSLSSGPDTQYF	TGTGCCAGCAGCTTATCTAGCGGGCCAGATACGCAGTATTTT
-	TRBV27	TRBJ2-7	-	CASSLSSYEQYF	TGTGCCAGCAGCCTGAGCTCCTACGAGCAGTACTTC
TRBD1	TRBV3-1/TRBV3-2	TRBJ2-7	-	CASRLTGQSYEQYF	TGTGCCAGCAGGCTAACGGGACAGTCCTACGAGCAGTACTTC
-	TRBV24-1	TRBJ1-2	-	CATSPFGPAHNYGYTF	TGTGCCACCTCCCCCTTTGGGCCAGCCCATAACTATGGCTACACCTTC
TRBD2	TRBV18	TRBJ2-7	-	CASSDSGSYEQYF	TGTGCCAGCTCAGATAGCGGGAGCTACGAGCAGTACTTC
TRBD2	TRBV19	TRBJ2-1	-	CASREAGAVNEQFF	TGTGCCAGCCGAGAAGCGGGAGCGGTAAATGAGCAGTTCTTC
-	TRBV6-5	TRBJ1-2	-	CASSYSIEAEDGYTF	TGTGCCAGCAGTTACTCGATTGAAGCGGAAGATGGCTACACCTTC
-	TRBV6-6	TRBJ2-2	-	CASRRDAGELFF	TGTGCCAGCAGGCGGGATGCCGGGGAGCTGTTTTTT
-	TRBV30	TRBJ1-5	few	CAWSPGMGNQPQHF	TGTGCCTGGAGTCCGGGGATGGGCAATCAGCCCCAGCATTTT
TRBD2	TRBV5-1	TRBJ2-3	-	CASSPWQRELDTQYF	TGCGCCAGCAGCCCTTGGCAGCGGGAGTTAGATACGCAGTATTTT
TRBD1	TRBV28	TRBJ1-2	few	CASSTGQGRNYGYTF	TGTGCCAGCAGTACCGGACAGGGGAGAAACTATGGCTACACCTTC
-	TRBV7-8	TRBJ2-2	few	CASSLTEAAGELFF	TGTGCCAGCAGCTTAACGGAAGCGGCCGGGGAGCTGTTTTTT
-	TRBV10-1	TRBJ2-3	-	CASSAVLGAARDTQYF	TGCGCCAGCAGTGCGGTTTTGGGGGCGGCTCGAGATACGCAGTATTTT
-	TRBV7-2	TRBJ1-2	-	CASSPMTVNYGYTF	TGTGCCAGCAGCCCGATGACAGTTAACTATGGCTACACCTTC
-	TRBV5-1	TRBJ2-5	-	CASSLGRETQYF	TGCGCCAGCAGCTTGGGGCGGGAGACCCAGTACTTC
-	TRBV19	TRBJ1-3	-	CASSIQDSGNTIYF	TGTGCCAGTAGTATCCAGGACTCTGGAAACACCATATATTTT
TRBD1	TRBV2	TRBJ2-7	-	CASSIGQGVGYEQYF	TGTGCCAGCAGTATCGGACAGGGGGTGGGCTACGAGCAGTACTTC
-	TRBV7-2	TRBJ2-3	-	CASSPGAGDTQYF	TGTGCCAGCAGCCCAGGGGCCGGGGATACGCAGTATTTT
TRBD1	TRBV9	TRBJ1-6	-	CASSSHPGQLSSPLHF	TGTGCCAGCAGCTCCCACCCGGGACAGCTTTCCTCACCCCTCCACTTT
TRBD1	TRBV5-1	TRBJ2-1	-	CASSAPPQGAYNEQFF	TGCGCCAGCAGCGCACCCCCCCAGGGGGCCTACAATGAGCAGTTCTTC
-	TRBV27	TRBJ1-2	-	CASSLGAGLYGYTF	TGTGCCAGCAGTCTAGGGGCCGGGTTATATGGCTACACCTTC
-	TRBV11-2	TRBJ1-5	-	CASSASPQGGNQPQHF	TGTGCCAGCAGCGCGAGCCCACAGGGTGGCAATCAGCCCCAGCATTTT
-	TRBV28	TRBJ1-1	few	CASNSIGRAEAFF	TGTGCCAGCAATTCTATTGGGAGGGCTGAAGCTTTCTTT